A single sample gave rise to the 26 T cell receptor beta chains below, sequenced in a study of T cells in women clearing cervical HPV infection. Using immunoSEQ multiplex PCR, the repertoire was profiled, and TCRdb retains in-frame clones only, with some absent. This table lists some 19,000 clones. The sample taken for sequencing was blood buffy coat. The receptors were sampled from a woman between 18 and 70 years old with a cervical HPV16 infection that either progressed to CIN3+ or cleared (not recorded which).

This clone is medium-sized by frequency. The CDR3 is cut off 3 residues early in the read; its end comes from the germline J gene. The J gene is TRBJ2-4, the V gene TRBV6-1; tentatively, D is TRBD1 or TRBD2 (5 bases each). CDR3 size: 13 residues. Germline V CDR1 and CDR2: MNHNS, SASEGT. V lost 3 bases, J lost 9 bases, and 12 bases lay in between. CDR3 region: CASSEAKGSIQYF. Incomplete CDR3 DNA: TGTGCCAGCAGTGAGGCCAAGGGGAGCATT.

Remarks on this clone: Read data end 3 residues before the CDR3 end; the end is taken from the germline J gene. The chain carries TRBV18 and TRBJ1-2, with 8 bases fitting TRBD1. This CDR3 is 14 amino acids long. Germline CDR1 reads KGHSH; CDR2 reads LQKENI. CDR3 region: CASSPAGTGNDYTF. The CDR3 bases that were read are TGTGCCAGCTCACCGGCAGGGACAGGCAATGAC.

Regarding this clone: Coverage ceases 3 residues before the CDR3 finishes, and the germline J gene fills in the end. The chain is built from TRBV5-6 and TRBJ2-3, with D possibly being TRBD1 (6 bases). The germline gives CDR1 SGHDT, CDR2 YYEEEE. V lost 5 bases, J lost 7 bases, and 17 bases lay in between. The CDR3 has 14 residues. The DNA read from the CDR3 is TGTGCCAGCAGATCTGACAGGTGGGCCCATACG. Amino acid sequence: CASRSDRWAHT. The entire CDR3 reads CASRSDRWAHTQYF.

The CDR3 reads CAIGGGVGGELFF. The part of the CDR3 DNA that was read is TGTGCCATCGGGGGGGGCGTGGGCGGGGAG. V gene TRBV2 combines with J gene TRBJ2-2; 8 bases are a match to TRBD2. The read stops 3 residues short of the end of the CDR3; the missing end is completed from the germline J gene. The junction had 8 bases not matched to a gene; V was cut back by 10 bases and J by 7 bases. CDR1 SNHLY and CDR2 FYNNEI come from the germline V gene. The CDR3 runs 13 residues.

The covered CDR3 bases are TGTGCCAGCTCACCTTTACAGAACACCGGGGAG. Amino acids: CASSPLQNTGE. The whole CDR3 sequence reads CASSPLQNTGELFF. The chain joins TRBV18 to TRBJ2-2, with no clear D. The DNA ends 3 residues before the CDR3 does, and the rest of the CDR3 is filled in from the germline J gene. The length of the CDR3 is 14 residues. The germline gives CDR1 KGHSH, CDR2 LQKENI. V lost 3 bases, J lost 1 base, and 6 bases lay in between.

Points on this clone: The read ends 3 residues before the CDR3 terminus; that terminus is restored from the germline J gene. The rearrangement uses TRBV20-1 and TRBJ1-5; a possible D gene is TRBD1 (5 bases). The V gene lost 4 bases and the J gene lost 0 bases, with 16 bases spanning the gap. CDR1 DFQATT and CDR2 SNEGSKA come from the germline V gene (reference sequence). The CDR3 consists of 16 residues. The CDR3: CSATQGAPVSNQPQHF. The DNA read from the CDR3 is TGCAGTGCTACACAAGGGGCACCTGTTAGCAATCAGCCC.

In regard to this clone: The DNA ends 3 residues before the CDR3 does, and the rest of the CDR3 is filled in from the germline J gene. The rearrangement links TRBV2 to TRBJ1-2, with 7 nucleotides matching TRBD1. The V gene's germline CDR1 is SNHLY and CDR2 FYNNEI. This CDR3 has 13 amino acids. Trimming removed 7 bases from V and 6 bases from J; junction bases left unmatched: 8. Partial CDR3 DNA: TGTGCCAGCATTTGGTGGCAGGGGGATGGC. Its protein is CASIWWQGDG. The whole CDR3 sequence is CASIWWQGDGYTF.

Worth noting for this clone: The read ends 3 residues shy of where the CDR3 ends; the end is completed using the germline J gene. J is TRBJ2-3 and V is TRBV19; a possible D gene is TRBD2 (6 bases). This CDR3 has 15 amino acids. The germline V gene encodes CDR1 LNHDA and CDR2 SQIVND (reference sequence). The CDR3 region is CASRFMGGRNQPQYF. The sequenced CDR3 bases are TGTGCCAGTAGGTTTATGGGGGGTCGCAATCAGCCG.

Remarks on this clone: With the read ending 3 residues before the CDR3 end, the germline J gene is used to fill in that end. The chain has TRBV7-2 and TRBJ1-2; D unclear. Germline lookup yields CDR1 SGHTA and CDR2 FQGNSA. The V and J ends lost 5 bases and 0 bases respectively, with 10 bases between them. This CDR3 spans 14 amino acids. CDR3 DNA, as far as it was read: TGTGCCAGCAGCCAAGACTTAGCTAACTATGGC. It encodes CASSQDLANYG. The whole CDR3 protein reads CASSQDLANYGYTF.

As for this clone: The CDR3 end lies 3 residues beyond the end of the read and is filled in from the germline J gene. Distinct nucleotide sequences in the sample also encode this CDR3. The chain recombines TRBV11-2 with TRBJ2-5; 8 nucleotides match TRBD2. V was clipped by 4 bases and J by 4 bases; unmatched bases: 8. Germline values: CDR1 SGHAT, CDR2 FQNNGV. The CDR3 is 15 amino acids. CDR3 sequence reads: CASSSLRTSGETQYF. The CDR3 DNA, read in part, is TGTGCCAGCAGCTCCCTTCGAACTAGCGGAGAGACC.

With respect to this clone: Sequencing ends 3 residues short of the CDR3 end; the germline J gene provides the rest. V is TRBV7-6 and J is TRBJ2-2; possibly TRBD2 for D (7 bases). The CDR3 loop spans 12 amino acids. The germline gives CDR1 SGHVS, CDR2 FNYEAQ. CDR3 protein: CASSREGEKLFF. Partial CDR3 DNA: TGTGCCAGCAGCAGGGAGGGGGAAAAG.

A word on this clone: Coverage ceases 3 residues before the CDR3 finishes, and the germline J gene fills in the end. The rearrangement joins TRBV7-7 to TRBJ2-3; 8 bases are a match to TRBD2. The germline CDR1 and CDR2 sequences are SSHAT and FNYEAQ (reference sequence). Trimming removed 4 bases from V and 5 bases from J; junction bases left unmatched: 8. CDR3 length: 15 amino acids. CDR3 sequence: CASSSGPAGVDTQYF. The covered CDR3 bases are TGTGCCAGCAGCTCGGGACCAGCGGGGGTAGATACG. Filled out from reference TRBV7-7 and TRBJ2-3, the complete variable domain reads GAGVSQSPRYKVTKRGQDVTLRCDPISSHATLYWYQQALGQGPEFLTYFNYEAQPDKSGLPSDRFSAERPEGSISTLTIQRTEQRDSAMYRCASSSGPAGVDTQYFGPGTRLTVL.

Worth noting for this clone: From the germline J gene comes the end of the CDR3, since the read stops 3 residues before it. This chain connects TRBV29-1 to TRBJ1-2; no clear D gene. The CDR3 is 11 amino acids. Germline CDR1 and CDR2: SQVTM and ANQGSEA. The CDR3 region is CSVEDTSGYTF. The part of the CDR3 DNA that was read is TGCAGCGTTGAAGATACATCCGGC. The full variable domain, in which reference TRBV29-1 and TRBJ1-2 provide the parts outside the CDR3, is SAVISQKPSRDICQRGTSLTIQCQVDSQVTMMFWYRQQPGQSLTLIATANQGSEATYESGFVIDKFPISRPNLTFSTLTVSNMSPEDSSIYLCSVEDTSGYTFGSGTRLTVV.

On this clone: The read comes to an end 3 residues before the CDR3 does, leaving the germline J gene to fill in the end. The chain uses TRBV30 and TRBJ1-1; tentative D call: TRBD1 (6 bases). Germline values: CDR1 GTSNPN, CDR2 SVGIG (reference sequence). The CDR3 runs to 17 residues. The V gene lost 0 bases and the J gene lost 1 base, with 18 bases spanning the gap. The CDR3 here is CAWSVGVQGEGNTEAFF. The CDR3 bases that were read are TGTGCCTGGAGTGTGGGGGTACAGGGCGAAGGGAACACTGAA. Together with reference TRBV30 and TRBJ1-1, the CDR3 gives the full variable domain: SQTIHQWPATLVQPVGSPLSLECTVEGTSNPNLYWYRQAAGRGLQLLFYSVGIGQISSEVPQNLSASRPQDRQFILSSKKLLLSDSGFYLCAWSVGVQGEGNTEAFFGQGTRLTVV.

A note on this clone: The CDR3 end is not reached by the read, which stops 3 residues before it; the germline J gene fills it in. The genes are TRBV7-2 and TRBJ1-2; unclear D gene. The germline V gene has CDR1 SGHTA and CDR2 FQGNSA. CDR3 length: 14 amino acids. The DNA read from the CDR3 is TGTGCCAGCAGCTTAGTTATTAGTTCCTACGAC. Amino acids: CASSLVISSYD. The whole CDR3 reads CASSLVISSYDYTF. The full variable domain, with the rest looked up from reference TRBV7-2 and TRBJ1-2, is GAGVSQSPSNKVTEKGKDVELRCDPISGHTALYWYRQSLGQGLEFLIYFQGNSAPDKSGLPSDRFSAERTGGSVSTLTIQRTQQEDSAVYLCASSLVISSYDYTFGSGTRLTVV.

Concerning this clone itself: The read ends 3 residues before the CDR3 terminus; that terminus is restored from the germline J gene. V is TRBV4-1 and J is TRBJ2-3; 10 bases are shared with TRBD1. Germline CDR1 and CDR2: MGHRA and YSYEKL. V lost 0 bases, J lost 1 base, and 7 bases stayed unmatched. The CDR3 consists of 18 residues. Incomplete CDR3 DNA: TGCGCCAGCAGCCAAGATTGGACAGGGGGTGTTGGCACAGATACG. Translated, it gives CASSQDWTGGVGTDT. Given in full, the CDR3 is CASSQDWTGGVGTDTQYF.

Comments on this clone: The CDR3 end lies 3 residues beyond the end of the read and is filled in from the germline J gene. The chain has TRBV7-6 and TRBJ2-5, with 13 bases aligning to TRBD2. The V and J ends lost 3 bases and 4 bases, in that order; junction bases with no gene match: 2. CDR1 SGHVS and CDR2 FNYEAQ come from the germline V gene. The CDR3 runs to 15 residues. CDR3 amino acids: CASSFRTSGGETQYF. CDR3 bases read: TGTGCCAGCAGCTTTAGGACTAGCGGGGGAGAGACC.

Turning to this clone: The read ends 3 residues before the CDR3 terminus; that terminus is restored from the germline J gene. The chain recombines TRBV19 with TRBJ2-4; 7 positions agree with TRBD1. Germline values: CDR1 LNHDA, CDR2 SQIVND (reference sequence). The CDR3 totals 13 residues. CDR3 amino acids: CAGTTKDRLYQYF. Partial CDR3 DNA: TGTGCCGGCACGACTAAGGACAGGCTGTAT.

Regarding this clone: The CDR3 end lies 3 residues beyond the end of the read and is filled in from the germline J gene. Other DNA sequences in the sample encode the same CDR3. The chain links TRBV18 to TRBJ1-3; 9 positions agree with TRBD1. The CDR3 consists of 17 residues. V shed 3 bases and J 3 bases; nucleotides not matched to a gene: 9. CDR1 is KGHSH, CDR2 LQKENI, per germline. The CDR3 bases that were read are TGTGCCAGCTCACCTGTCCCTGGGACAGGGCTTGGAAACACC. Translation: CASSPVPGTGLGNT. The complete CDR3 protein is CASSPVPGTGLGNTIYF. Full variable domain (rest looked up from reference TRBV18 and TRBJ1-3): NAGVMQNPRHLVRRRGQEARLRCSPMKGHSHVYWYRQLPEEGLKFMVYLQKENIIDESGMPKERFSAEFPKEGPSILRIQQVVRGDSAAYFCASSPVPGTGLGNTIYFGEGSWLTVV.

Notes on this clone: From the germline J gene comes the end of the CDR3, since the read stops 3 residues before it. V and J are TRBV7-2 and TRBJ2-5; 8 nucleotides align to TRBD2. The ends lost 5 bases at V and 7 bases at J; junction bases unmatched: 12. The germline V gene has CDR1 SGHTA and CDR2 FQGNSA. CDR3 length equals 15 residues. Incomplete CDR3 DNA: TGTGCCAGCAGCCCTACGGGGGGGGCCGAGTGGACC. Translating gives CASSPTGGAEWT. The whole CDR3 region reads CASSPTGGAEWTQYF.

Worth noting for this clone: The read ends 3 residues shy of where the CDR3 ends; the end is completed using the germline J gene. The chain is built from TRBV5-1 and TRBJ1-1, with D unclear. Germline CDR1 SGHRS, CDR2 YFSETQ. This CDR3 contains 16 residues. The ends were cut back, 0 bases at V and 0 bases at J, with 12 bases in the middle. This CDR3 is CASSLDAQILNTEAFF. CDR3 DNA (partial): TGCGCCAGCAGCTTGGATGCCCAGATATTGAACACTGAA.

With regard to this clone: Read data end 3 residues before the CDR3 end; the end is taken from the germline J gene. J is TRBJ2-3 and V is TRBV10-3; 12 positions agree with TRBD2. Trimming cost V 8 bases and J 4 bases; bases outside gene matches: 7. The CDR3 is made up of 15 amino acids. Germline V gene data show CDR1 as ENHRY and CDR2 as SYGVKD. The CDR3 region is CAIGGLAGGPDTQYF. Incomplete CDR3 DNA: TGTGCCATCGGGGGGCTAGCGGGGGGGCCAGATACG.

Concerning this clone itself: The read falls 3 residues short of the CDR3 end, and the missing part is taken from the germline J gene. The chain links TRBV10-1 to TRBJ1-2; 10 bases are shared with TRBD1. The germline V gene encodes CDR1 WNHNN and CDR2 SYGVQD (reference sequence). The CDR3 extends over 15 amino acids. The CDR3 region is CASSESRTGGKGYTF. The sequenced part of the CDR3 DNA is TGCGCCAGCAGTGAGTCGCGGACAGGGGGAAAGGGC.

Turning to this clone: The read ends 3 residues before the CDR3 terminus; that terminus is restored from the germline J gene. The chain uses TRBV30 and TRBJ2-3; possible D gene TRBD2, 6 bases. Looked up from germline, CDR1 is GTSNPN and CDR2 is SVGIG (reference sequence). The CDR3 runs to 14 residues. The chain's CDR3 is CAWSPKTPGETQYF. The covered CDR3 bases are TGTGCCTGGAGTCCCAAGACTCCGGGGGAGACG.

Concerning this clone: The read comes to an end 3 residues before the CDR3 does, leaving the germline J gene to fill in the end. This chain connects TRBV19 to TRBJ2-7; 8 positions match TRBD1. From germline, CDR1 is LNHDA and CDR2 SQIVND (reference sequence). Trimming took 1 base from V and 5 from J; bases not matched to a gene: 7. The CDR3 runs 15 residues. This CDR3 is CASSIARTGRHEQYF. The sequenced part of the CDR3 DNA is TGTGCCAGTAGTATAGCCCGGACAGGGAGGCACGAG.

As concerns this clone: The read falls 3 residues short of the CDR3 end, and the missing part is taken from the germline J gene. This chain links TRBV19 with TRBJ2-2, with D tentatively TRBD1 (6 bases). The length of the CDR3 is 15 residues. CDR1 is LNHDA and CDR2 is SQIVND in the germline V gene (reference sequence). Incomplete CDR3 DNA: TGTGCCAGTAGTGCCTCAGGGGAGACTAATGAAAAG. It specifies CASSASGETNEK. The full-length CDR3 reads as CASSASGETNEKLFF.